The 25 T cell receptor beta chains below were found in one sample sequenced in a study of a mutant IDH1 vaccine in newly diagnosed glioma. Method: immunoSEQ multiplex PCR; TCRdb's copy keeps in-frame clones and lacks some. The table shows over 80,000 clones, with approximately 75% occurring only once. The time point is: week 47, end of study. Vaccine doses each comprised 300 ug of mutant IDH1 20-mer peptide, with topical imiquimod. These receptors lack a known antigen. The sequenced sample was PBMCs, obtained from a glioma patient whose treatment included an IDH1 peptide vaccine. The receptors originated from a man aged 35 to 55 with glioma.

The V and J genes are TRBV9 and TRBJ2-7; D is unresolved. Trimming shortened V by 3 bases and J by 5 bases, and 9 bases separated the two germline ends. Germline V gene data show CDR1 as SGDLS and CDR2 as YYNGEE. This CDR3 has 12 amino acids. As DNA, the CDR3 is TGTGCCAGCAGCGCCGATATAAACGAGCAGTACTTC. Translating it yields CASSADINEQYF.

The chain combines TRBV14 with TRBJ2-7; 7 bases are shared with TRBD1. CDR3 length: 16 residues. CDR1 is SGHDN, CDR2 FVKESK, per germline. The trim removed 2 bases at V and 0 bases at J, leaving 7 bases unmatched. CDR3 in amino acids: CASSQSGQVHSYEQYF. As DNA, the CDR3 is TGTGCCAGCAGCCAATCTGGACAGGTTCACTCCTACGAGCAGTACTTC.

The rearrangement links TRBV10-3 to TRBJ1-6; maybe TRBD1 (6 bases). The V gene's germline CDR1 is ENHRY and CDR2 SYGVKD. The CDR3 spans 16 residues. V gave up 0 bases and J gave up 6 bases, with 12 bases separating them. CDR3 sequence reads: CAISESQGWSNSPLHF. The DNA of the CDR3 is TGTGCCATCAGTGAGTCACAGGGATGGAGTAATTCACCCCTCCACTTT.

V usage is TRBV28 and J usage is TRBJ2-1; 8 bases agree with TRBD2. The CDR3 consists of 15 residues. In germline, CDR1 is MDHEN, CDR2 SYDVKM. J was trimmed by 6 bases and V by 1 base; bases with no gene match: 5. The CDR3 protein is CASSLFREGSNEQFF. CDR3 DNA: TGTGCCAGCAGTTTATTCCGGGAGGGGTCCAATGAGCAGTTCTTC. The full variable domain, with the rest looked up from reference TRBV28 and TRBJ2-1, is DVKVTQSSRYLVKRTGEKVFLECVQDMDHENMFWYRQDPGLGLRLIYFSYDVKMKEKGDIPEGYSVSREKKERFSLILESASTNQTSMYLCASSLFREGSNEQFFGPGTRLTVL.

CDR3 sequence: CASSRRVGTGNEKLFF. The DNA for the CDR3 is TGTGCCAGCAGCAGAAGGGTCGGGACAGGGAATGAAAAACTGTTTTTT. The V and J genes are TRBV7-9 and TRBJ1-4; 9 nucleotides match TRBD1. CDR1 is SEHNR, CDR2 FQNEAQ, per germline (reference sequence). Trimming removed 5 bases from V and 5 bases from J; junction bases left unmatched: 9. This CDR3 is 16 amino acids long. The entire variable domain, with the rest obtained from reference TRBV7-9 and TRBJ1-4, is as follows: DTGVSQNPRHKITKRGQNVTFRCDPISEHNRLYWYRQTLGQGPEFLTYFQNEAQLEKSRLLSDRFSAERPKGSFSTLEIQRTEQGDSAMYLCASSRRVGTGNEKLFFGSGTQLSVL.

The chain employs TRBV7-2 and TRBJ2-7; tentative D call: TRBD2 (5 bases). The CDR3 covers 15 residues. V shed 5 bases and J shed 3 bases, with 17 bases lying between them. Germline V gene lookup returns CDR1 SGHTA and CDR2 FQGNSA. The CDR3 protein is CASSPRLLSGYEQYF. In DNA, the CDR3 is TGTGCCAGCAGCCCTCGGTTGCTGAGCGGCTACGAGCAGTACTTC.

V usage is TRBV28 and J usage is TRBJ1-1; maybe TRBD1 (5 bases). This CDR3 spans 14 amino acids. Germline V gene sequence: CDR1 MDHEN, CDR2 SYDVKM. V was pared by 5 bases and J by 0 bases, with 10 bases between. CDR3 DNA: TGTGCCAGCAGTGCCGGGGCCTTGAACACTGAAGCTTTCTTT. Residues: CASSAGALNTEAFF. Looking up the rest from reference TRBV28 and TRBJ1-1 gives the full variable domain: DVKVTQSSRYLVKRTGEKVFLECVQDMDHENMFWYRQDPGLGLRLIYFSYDVKMKEKGDIPEGYSVSREKKERFSLILESASTNQTSMYLCASSAGALNTEAFFGQGTRLTVV.

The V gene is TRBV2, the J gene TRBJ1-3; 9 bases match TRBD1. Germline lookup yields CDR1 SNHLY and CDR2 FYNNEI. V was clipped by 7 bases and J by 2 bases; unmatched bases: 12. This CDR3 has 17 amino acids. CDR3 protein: CASKGGTGRAAGNTIYF. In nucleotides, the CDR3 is TGTGCCAGCAAGGGGGGGACAGGGCGAGCCGCTGGAAACACCATATATTTT.

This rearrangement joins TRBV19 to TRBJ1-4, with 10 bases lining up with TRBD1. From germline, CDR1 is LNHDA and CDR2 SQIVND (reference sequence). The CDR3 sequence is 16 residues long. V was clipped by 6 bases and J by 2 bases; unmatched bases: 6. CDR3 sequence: CASSAGTGVTNEKLFF. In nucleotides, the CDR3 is TGTGCCAGTAGCGCCGGGACAGGGGTCACTAATGAAAAACTGTTTTTT.

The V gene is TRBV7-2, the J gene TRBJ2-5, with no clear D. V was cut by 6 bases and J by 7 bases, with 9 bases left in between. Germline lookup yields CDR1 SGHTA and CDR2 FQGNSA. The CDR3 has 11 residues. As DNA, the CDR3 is TGTGCCAGCAGGGGAAGTGGGACCCAGTACTTC. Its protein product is CASRGSGTQYF.

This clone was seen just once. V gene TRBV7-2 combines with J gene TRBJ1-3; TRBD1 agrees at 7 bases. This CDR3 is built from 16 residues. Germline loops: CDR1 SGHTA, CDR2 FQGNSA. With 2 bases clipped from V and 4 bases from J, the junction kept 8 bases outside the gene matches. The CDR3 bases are TGTGCCAGCAGCTTACCCACAGGGGCAGGGGGAAACACCATATATTTT. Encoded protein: CASSLPTGAGGNTIYF.

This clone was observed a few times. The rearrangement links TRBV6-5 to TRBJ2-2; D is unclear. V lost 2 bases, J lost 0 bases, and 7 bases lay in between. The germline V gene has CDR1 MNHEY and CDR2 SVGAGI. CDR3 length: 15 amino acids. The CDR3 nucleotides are TGTGCCAGCAGTTACCTTGAGCCGAACACCGGGGAGCTGTTTTTT. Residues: CASSYLEPNTGELFF.

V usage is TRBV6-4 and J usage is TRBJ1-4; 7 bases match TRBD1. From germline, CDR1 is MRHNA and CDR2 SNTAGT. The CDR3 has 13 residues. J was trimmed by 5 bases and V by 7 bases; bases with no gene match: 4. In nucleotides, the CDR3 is TGTGCCAGCAAGACAGGGCCGAATGAAAAACTGTTTTTT. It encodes CASKTGPNEKLFF.

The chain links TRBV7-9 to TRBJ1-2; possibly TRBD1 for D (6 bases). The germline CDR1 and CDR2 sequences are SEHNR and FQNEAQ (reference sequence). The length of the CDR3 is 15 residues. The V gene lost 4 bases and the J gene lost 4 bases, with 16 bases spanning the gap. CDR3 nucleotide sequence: TGTGCCAGCAGCTCCGCCCAACAGGGTAGCTATGGCTACACCTTC. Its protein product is CASSSAQQGSYGYTF.

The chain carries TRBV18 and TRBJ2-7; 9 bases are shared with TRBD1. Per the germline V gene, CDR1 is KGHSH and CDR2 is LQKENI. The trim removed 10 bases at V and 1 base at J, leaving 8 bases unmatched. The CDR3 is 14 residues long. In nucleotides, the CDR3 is TGTGCCACCAGAGACGGGACAGGGTCCTACGAGCAGTACTTC. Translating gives CATRDGTGSYEQYF.

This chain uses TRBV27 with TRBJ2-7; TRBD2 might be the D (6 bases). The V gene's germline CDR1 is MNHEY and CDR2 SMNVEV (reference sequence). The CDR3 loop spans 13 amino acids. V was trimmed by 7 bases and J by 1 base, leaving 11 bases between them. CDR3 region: CASKKGTSYEQYF. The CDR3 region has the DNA TGTGCCAGCAAAAAGGGGACTTCCTACGAGCAGTACTTC.

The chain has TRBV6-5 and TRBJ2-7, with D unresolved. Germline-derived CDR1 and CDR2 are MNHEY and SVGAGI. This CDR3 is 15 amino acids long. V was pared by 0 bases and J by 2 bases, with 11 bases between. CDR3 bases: TGTGCCAGCAGTTACTCATTCACATCACCCTACGAGCAGTACTTC. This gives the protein CASSYSFTSPYEQYF.

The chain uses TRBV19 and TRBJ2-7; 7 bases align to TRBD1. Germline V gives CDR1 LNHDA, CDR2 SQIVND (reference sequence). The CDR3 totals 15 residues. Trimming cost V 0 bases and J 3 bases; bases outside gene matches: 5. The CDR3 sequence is CASSIEETGIYEQYF. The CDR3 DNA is TGTGCCAGTAGTATAGAGGAGACAGGGATCTACGAGCAGTACTTC.

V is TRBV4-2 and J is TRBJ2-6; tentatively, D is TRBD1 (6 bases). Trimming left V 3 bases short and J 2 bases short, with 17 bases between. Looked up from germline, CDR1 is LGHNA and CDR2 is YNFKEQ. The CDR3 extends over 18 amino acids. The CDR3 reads CASSQPGHLDAGANVLTF. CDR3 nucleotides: TGTGCCAGCAGCCAGCCGGGACACCTAGACGCTGGGGCCAACGTCCTGACTTTC.

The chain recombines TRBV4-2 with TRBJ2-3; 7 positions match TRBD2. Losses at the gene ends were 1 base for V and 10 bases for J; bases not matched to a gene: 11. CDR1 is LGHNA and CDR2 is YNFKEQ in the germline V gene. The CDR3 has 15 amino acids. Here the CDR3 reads CASSQVEGGPSPQYF. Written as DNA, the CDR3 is TGTGCCAGCAGCCAAGTCGAGGGAGGGCCTTCTCCGCAGTATTTT.

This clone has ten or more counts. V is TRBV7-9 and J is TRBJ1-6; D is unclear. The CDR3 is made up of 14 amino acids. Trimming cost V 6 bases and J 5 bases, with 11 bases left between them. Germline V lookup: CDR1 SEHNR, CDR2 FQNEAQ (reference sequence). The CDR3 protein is CASSYDVDNSPLHF. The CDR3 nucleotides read TGTGCCAGCAGTTACGACGTTGATAATTCACCCCTCCACTTT.

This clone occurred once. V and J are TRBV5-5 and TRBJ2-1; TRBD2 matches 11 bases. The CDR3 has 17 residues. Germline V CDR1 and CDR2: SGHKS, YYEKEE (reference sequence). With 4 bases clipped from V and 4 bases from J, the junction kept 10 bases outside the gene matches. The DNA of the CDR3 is TGTGCCAGCAGCCCCAGGCCCGGGACTAGCGGTTACAATGAGCAGTTCTTC. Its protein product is CASSPRPGTSGYNEQFF.

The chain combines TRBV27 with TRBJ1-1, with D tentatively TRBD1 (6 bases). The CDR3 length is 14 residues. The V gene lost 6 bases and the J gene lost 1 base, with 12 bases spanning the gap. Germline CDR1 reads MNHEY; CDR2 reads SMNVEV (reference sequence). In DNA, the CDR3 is TGTGCCAGCAGAACGGGGGGGGCGAACACTGAAGCTTTCTTT. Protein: CASRTGGANTEAFF.

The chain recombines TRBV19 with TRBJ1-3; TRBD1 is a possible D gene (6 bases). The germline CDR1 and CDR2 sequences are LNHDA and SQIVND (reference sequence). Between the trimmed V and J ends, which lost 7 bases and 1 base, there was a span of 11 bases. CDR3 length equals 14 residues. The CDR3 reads CASNMDSSGNTIYF. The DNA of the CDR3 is TGTGCCAGTAACATGGACAGTTCTGGAAACACCATATATTTT. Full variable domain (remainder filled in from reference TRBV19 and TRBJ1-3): DGGITQSPKYLFRKEGQNVTLSCEQNLNHDAMYWYRQDPGQGLRLIYYSQIVNDFQKGDIAEGYSVSREKKESFPLTVTSAQKNPTAFYLCASNMDSSGNTIYFGEGSWLTVV.

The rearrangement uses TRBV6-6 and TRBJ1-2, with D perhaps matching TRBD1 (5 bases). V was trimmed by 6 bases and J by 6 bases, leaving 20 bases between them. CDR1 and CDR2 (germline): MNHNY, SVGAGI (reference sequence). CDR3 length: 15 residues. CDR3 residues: CASSPIGWQGNGYTF. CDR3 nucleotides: TGTGCCAGCAGCCCGATCGGGTGGCAGGGAAATGGCTACACCTTC.